Below, 21 T cell receptor beta chains from the same sample are listed, as sequenced in a study of cytomegalovirus exposure and HLA in healthy donors. Primers for the PCR totalled 60 Vbeta and 13 Jbeta. Sequencing was performed with immunoSEQ multiplex PCR; in TCRdb, only in-frame clones are kept and a portion is missing. The top ten hold 1% of the sample, which has about 190,000 clones, 85% seen once. The sequenced material came from PBMCs. The source of these receptors is a boy between 2 and 10 years old in good health and CMV-seronegative.

The chain couples TRBV5-4 to TRBJ2-1; possibly TRBD2 for D (5 bases). CDR1 SGHNT and CDR2 YYREEE come from the germline V gene (reference sequence). The CDR3 loop spans 17 amino acids. Trimming shortened V by 4 bases and J by 7 bases, and 24 bases separated the two germline ends. CDR3 sequence (DNA): TGTGCCAGCAGCCAACTTGCGGCTAGCCGGGAAGAGAATGAGCAGTTCTTC. Amino acid sequence: CASSQLAASREENEQFF.

The rearrangement links TRBV6-1 to TRBJ1-5; 7 bases are a match to TRBD1. Germline lookup yields CDR1 MNHNS and CDR2 SASEGT. This CDR3 is 17 amino acids long. Trimming removed 7 bases from V and 0 bases from J; junction bases left unmatched: 12. The CDR3, as DNA: TGTGCCAGCACTGAGCTTACAGGGGTAGGTAGCAATCAGCCCCAGCATTTT. It translates to CASTELTGVGSNQPQHF.

V is TRBV5-8 and J is TRBJ2-1, with 10 bases identical to TRBD2. The V gene's germline CDR1 is SGHTS and CDR2 YDEGEE. V lost 0 bases and J lost 10; bases outside the gene matches: 16. The CDR3 is 18 amino acids. This chain's CDR3 is CASSLAAVWSGRAQEQFF. Here the CDR3 DNA reads TGTGCCAGCAGCTTGGCGGCCGTGTGGAGCGGGAGGGCCCAGGAGCAGTTCTTC.

The V and J genes are TRBV27 and TRBJ1-2; D unclear. Per the germline V gene, CDR1 is MNHEY and CDR2 is SMNVEV (reference sequence). V gave up 2 bases and J gave up 0 bases, with 7 bases separating them. The CDR3 has 14 amino acids. The CDR3 DNA reads TGTGCCAGCAGTTTACAAAGCACTAACTATGGCTACACCTTC. It codes for CASSLQSTNYGYTF.

V and J are TRBV18 and TRBJ2-2, with D possibly matching TRBD2 (6 bases). Germline V gives CDR1 KGHSH, CDR2 LQKENI. With 6 bases removed from V and 6 bases from J, the gap between germline ends came to 14 bases. This CDR3 is 14 amino acids long. CDR3: CASSPRQRAGELFF. The DNA for the CDR3 is TGTGCCAGCTCTCCGCGGCAGCGGGCCGGGGAGCTGTTTTTT.

J is TRBJ1-2 and V is TRBV29-1, with 7 bases identical to TRBD1. With V trimmed by 4 bases and J by 7 bases, 12 bases remained unmatched. The CDR3 totals 14 residues. Germline V gene data show CDR1 as SQVTM and CDR2 as ANQGSEA. CDR3 nucleotide sequence: TGCAGCGTTGGCTACCGAGAAGGGGGCGGTGGCTACACCTTC. This encodes CSVGYREGGGGYTF.

This chain uses TRBV11-2 with TRBJ2-3; D not resolved. Trimming shortened V by 1 base and J by 12 bases, and 8 bases separated the two germline ends. CDR3 size: 11 residues. CDR1 and CDR2 (germline): SGHAT, FQNNGV. CDR3 sequence: CASSLGSHQYF. As DNA, the CDR3 is TGTGCCAGCAGCTTAGGCTCACACCAGTATTTT. The whole variable domain, filled in from reference TRBV11-2 and TRBJ2-3, reads EAGVAQSPRYKIIEKRQSVAFWCNPISGHATLYWYQQILGQGPKLLIQFQNNGVVDDSQLPKDRFSAERLKGVDSTLKIQPAKLEDSAVYLCASSLGSHQYFGPGTRLTVL.

This chain connects TRBV14 to TRBJ1-1; D gene uncertain. CDR3 length: 14 amino acids. Deletions cut 7 bases from V and 0 bases from J, with 12 bases between. Germline CDR1 and CDR2: SGHDN and FVKESK. The DNA of the CDR3 is TGTGCCAGCACCCCAAGTTCTATGAACACTGAAGCTTTCTTT. Amino acid sequence: CASTPSSMNTEAFF.

The chain is built from TRBV27 and TRBJ1-2; D is undetermined. Trimming removed 6 bases at V and 8 bases at J, with 19 bases between. Germline V CDR1 and CDR2: MNHEY, SMNVEV (reference sequence). The CDR3 contains 14 residues. The CDR3 sequence is CASSNSPTVFGYTF. In nucleotides, the CDR3 is TGTGCCAGCAGCAACAGCCCAACAGTCTTCGGCTACACCTTC.

The chain joins TRBV29-1 to TRBJ1-4; D perhaps matches TRBD1 (6 bases). Trimming took off 6 bases at V and 5 bases at J, with 19 bases between the two ends. The CDR3 loop spans 15 amino acids. The germline V gene encodes CDR1 SQVTM and CDR2 ANQGSEA. CDR3 loop: CSVRYRERGNEKLFF. CDR3 nucleotide sequence: TGCAGCGTCCGCTACAGGGAGAGAGGGAATGAAAAACTGTTTTTT.

The chain is built from TRBV5-1 and TRBJ2-1, with 10 bases matching TRBD1. V shed 3 bases and J 6 bases; nucleotides not matched to a gene: 9. The CDR3 contains 16 residues. The V gene's germline CDR1 is SGHRS and CDR2 YFSETQ. CDR3 protein: CASSYAGTGAPNEQFF. The CDR3 DNA reads TGCGCCAGCAGCTACGCCGGGACAGGGGCGCCCAATGAGCAGTTCTTC.

This clone has only a few counts. The chain has TRBV5-6 and TRBJ2-5, with D possibly TRBD2 on 5 matching bases. The ends were cut back, 0 bases at V and 5 bases at J, with 14 bases in the middle. The CDR3 extends over 15 amino acids. Germline V gene lookup returns CDR1 SGHDT and CDR2 YYEEEE. CDR3 nucleotide sequence: TGTGCCAGCAGCTTGGCACGGGGTGGATGGGAGACCCAGTACTTC. This sequence encodes CASSLARGGWETQYF.

This sequence joins TRBV30 and TRBJ2-5; TRBD1 matches 8 bases. This CDR3 contains 14 residues. The J segment lost 2 bases and the V segment lost 0 bases, leaving 2 bases of the junction unmatched. Germline values: CDR1 GTSNPN, CDR2 SVGIG (reference sequence). CDR3 sequence (DNA): TGTGCCTGGAGTGTACACAGGGGGCAAGAGACCCAGTACTTC. It encodes CAWSVHRGQETQYF.

The V gene is TRBV7-9, the J gene TRBJ2-7; D is unresolved. The CDR3 runs to 13 residues. The germline gives CDR1 SEHNR, CDR2 FQNEAQ (reference sequence). Here the CDR3 DNA reads TGTTCCAGCAGCTTAGGGCAGAACTACGAGCAGTACGTC. Its translation is CSSSLGQNYEQYV.

The chain carries TRBV28 and TRBJ2-2; maybe TRBD2 (5 bases). This CDR3 spans 14 amino acids. V lost 6 bases and J 5 bases, leaving 13 bases between the germline ends. Germline values: CDR1 MDHEN, CDR2 SYDVKM. The CDR3 is CASSSGGVTGELFF. The DNA for the CDR3 is TGTGCCAGCAGCAGCGGAGGAGTAACCGGGGAGCTGTTTTTT.

The chain links TRBV25-1 to TRBJ2-1; TRBD2 agrees at 11 bases. With 4 bases clipped from V and 1 base from J, the junction kept 6 bases outside the gene matches. CDR1 is MGHDK, CDR2 SYGVNS, per germline. The CDR3 loop spans 17 amino acids. CDR3 sequence (DNA): TGTGCCAGCAGTGCCCGTAGCGGGGGGGAATCCTACAATGAGCAGTTCTTC. It codes for CASSARSGGESYNEQFF.

This clone was seen a few times. The chain joins TRBV6-5 to TRBJ2-6; 7 bases are a match to TRBD1. The CDR3 has 15 residues. Trimming cost V 5 bases and J 1 base; bases outside gene matches: 2. The germline V gene encodes CDR1 MNHEY and CDR2 SVGAGI. The CDR3 DNA is TGTGCCAGCAGTCACAGGGGATCTGGGGCCAACGTCCTGACTTTC. Translated: CASSHRGSGANVLTF.

J is TRBJ2-3 and V is TRBV10-1, with D tentatively TRBD1 (5 bases). Trimming took 2 bases from V and 6 from J, leaving 12 bases between them. The CDR3 sequence is 14 residues long. In germline, CDR1 is WNHNN, CDR2 SYGVQD (reference sequence). The CDR3: CASSEGRVRDTQYF. CDR3 coding DNA: TGCGCCAGCAGTGAGGGCAGGGTGAGGGATACGCAGTATTTT.

CDR3 nucleotides: TGTGCCAGCAGCCCGCGGACAGGGAAATATCGGAATCAGCCCCAGCATTTT. It encodes CASSPRTGKYRNQPQHF. The genes are TRBV27 and TRBJ1-5, with 8 bases matching TRBD1. V was pared by 6 bases and J by 4 bases, with 14 bases of the junction left unmatched. CDR3 size: 17 residues. Germline values: CDR1 MNHEY, CDR2 SMNVEV (reference sequence).

V and J are TRBV7-9 and TRBJ1-3, with D possibly TRBD1 on 5 matching bases. With 3 bases removed from V and 7 bases from J, the gap between germline ends came to 16 bases. This CDR3 has 15 residues. Germline-derived CDR1 and CDR2 are SEHNR and FQNEAQ (reference sequence). The CDR3 loop is CASSFASGLGNTIYF. CDR3 nucleotides: TGTGCCAGCAGCTTTGCCTCAGGGTTAGGCAACACCATATATTTT. The full variable domain, in which reference TRBV7-9 and TRBJ1-3 provide the parts outside the CDR3, is DTGVSQNPRHKITKRGQNVTFRCDPISEHNRLYWYRQTLGQGPEFLTYFQNEAQLEKSRLLSDRFSAERPKGSFSTLEIQRTEQGDSAMYLCASSFASGLGNTIYFGEGSWLTVV.

The chain is built from TRBV19 and TRBJ2-1; D perhaps matches TRBD1 (6 bases). This CDR3 region has 16 residues. Trimming removed 4 bases from V and 3 bases from J, with 16 bases in between. CDR1 is LNHDA and CDR2 is SQIVND in the germline V gene (reference sequence). The chain's CDR3 is CASSRHRDQNYNEQFF. The CDR3 DNA reads TGTGCCAGTAGTAGGCACAGGGATCAAAACTACAATGAGCAGTTCTTC.